This TCR beta chain was identified in a study of T cells in Graves' hyperthyroidism and ophthalmopathy. TCR beta CDR3 region amplification was performed from RNA transcripts. Researchers ran a first-round RT-PCR on the TCR CDR3 using the HTBI primer set. Using its own MiXCR run on the multiplex PCR reads, TCRdb lists one record per CDR3 protein. The sample has around 600,000 distinct CDR3 sequences, roughly 45% seen once. As regards this clonotype: Its antigen is undetermined. With a much larger clone just one base away, this may be a read error.

Study findings and constraints: A model of 13 V-J features distinguished ophthalmopathy from stable hyperthyroidism.

The study left out patients who had uncontrolled infection, other autoimmune disease, pregnancy or lactation. This TCR came from an adult man with Graves' disease, either hyperthyroidism or ophthalmopathy (not recorded which). Sequencing was carried out using peripheral blood or thyroid tissue (not recorded which).

This CDR3 is CASSREHTEAFF. CDR3 sequence (DNA): TGTGCCAGCAGCCGAGAGCACACTGAAGCTTTCTTT. The chain couples TRBV11-2 to TRBJ1-1; D unresolved. The CDR3 has 12 residues. Germline CDR1 reads SGHAT; CDR2 reads FQNNGV. The V and J ends lost 5 bases and 3 bases respectively, with 7 bases between them.